Listed here are 18 T cell receptor beta chains from one sample, sequenced in a study of T cells in Graves' hyperthyroidism and ophthalmopathy (dated 2019 in TCRdb). Libraries came from multiplex PCR. The data were produced on an Illumina HiSeq 2000. The TCR beta CDR3 regions were amplified from the RNA transcripts. A first-round RT-PCR of the TCR CDR3 used the HTBI primer set with the Qiagen OneStep RT-PCR kit. The public reads were quality trimmed at Q25 with fastp and then assembled into clones with MiXCR by TCRdb, keeping productive beta chains. Entries are consolidated by CDR3 protein sequence, retaining the most common genes and DNA. Across this sample there are about 690,000 distinct CDR3 sequences, with about 18% seen only once. The ten biggest clones cover about a sixth of the sample. The sequenced sample was blood. The receptors here all came from a man aged 45-65 years with Graves' hyperthyroidism.

This chain connects TRBV20-1 to TRBJ1-2; D is ambiguous. The CDR3 totals 12 residues. V was shortened by 3 bases and J by 3 bases, with 8 bases between the two germline ends. Germline V gene lookup returns CDR1 DFQATT and CDR2 SNEGSKA (reference sequence). CDR3: CSARPGHYGYTF. CDR3 nucleotides: TGCAGTGCTAGGCCCGGCCACTATGGCTACACCTTC.

This chain uses TRBV10-3 with TRBJ2-3; 9 bases match TRBD2. The germline CDR1 and CDR2 sequences are ENHRY and SYGVKD. This CDR3 is 15 amino acids long. Trimming at V came to 4 bases and at J to 2 bases, leaving 4 bases not matched to a gene. The CDR3 spells CAISGLADSTDTQYF. In DNA form, the CDR3 reads TGTGCCATCAGTGGACTAGCGGATTCCACAGATACGCAGTATTTT.

The V and J genes are TRBV11-2 and TRBJ2-3; unclear D gene. CDR1 and CDR2 (germline): SGHAT, FQNNGV. The CDR3 spans 14 residues. V lost 5 bases, J lost 1 base, and 10 bases lay in between. CDR3 in DNA: TGTGCCAGCAGCCCCCGGGTAGGCACAGATACGCAGTATTTT. Translation gives CASSPRVGTDTQYF.

The chain couples TRBV3-1 to TRBJ2-7; no clear D gene. Looked up from germline, CDR1 is LGHDT and CDR2 is YNNKEL (reference sequence). The V and J ends lost 6 bases and 1 base respectively, with 13 bases between them. The length of the CDR3 is 14 residues. DNA of the CDR3: TGTGCCAGCAGAGCTTTGACTGGATCCTACGAGCAGTACTTC. Translated: CASRALTGSYEQYF.

This clonotype was counted many times. This chain connects TRBV2 to TRBJ2-7, with 7 bases lining up with TRBD2. The germline V gene encodes CDR1 SNHLY and CDR2 FYNNEI. V lost 2 bases and J lost 3; bases outside the gene matches: 10. The CDR3 is 16 residues long. As DNA, the CDR3 is TGTGCCAGCAGTGAATGGAGCGGGGAGTATGTCTACGAGCAGTACTTC. Translating gives CASSEWSGEYVYEQYF. The full variable domain, rest sourced from reference TRBV2 and TRBJ2-7, is EPEVTQTPSHQVTQMGQEVILRCVPISNHLYFYWYRQILGQKVEFLVSFYNNEISEKSEIFDDQFSVERPDGSNFTLKIRSTKLEDSAMYFCASSEWSGEYVYEQYFGPGTRLTVT.

This clonotype came up a few times. The chain carries TRBV9 and TRBJ2-1, with 8 bases identical to TRBD2. After removal of 7 bases from V and 8 bases from J, the junction contained 14 bases not matched to a gene. Germline CDR1 SGDLS, CDR2 YYNGEE. There are 15 residues in the CDR3. The CDR3 nucleotides are TGTGCCAGCGGGGGGGGACTAGGAAACCCTTATGAGCAGTTCTTC. This encodes CASGGGLGNPYEQFF. The full variable domain, completed using reference TRBV9 and TRBJ2-1, is DSGVTQTPKHLITATGQRVTLRCSPRSGDLSVYWYQQSLDQGLQFLIQYYNGEERAKGNILERFSAQQFPDLHSELNLSSLELGDSALYFCASGGGLGNPYEQFFGPGTRLTVL.

This clonotype appeared a single time. Given a much more abundant clone one base away, this may be a read error. The chain joins TRBV28 to TRBJ1-1; the match to TRBD1 covers 7 bases. With V trimmed by 5 bases and J by 0 bases, 9 bases remained unmatched. CDR1 and CDR2 from the germline V gene are MDHEN and SYDVKM. This CDR3 region has 16 residues. The CDR3 nucleotides read TGTGCCAGCAGTCCCAGGACAGGCCAAATGAACACTGAAGCTTTCTTT. It is translated as CASSPRTGQMNTEAFF.

In its sample, this clonotype was seen a few times. The chain links TRBV24-1 to TRBJ2-5; no firm D call. Deletions cut 4 bases from V and 5 bases from J, with 10 bases between. The germline V gene encodes CDR1 KGHDR and CDR2 SFDVKD. The CDR3 covers 13 residues. This CDR3 is CATSDWAGETQYF. For the CDR3, the DNA is TGTGCCACCAGTGACTGGGCAGGTGAGACCCAGTACTTC.

Note on this clonotype: With a much larger clone just one base away, this may be a read error. V usage is TRBV18 and J usage is TRBJ1-1; D remains ambiguous. Germline assignment: CDR1 KGHSH and CDR2 LQKENI. The CDR3 loop spans 13 amino acids. Trimming pared 3 bases from V and 5 bases from J, leaving 10 bases between. CDR3 sequence: CASSPADGTEAFF. For the CDR3, the DNA is TGTGCCAGCTCACCCGCGGACGGTACTGAAGCTTTCTTT.

This clonotype turned up a few times. The chain employs TRBV20-1 and TRBJ2-1, with a tentative D call TRBD2 (6 bases). CDR1 and CDR2 from the germline V gene are DFQATT and SNEGSKA (reference sequence). Trimming stripped 1 base from V and 6 bases from J, with 16 bases between. CDR3 length: 15 amino acids. CDR3 nucleotide sequence: TGCAGTGCTAGAGTCTCATTGCGGGAAGCCAATGAGCAGTTCTTC. This sequence encodes CSARVSLREANEQFF.

This clonotype has at least ten counts. This rearrangement joins TRBV27 to TRBJ1-1; unclear D gene. The V gene's germline CDR1 is MNHEY and CDR2 SMNVEV (reference sequence). Trimming pared 3 bases from V and 0 bases from J, leaving 14 bases between. This CDR3 is built from 16 residues. The CDR3 region is CASSFSTLTLNTEAFF. In DNA, the CDR3 is TGTGCCAGCAGTTTTTCTACCCTTACCCTGAACACTGAAGCTTTCTTT.

There are a few counts of this clonotype. This chain links TRBV19 with TRBJ2-7; TRBD1 matches at 8 bases. Unmatched junction bases numbered 6, after V lost 1 base and J lost 1 base. The CDR3 spans 16 residues. In germline, CDR1 is LNHDA, CDR2 SQIVND (reference sequence). The CDR3 sequence is CASSIGAGTGSYEQYF. As DNA, the CDR3 is TGTGCCAGTAGTATAGGTGCCGGGACAGGTTCCTACGAGCAGTACTTC.

This clonotype has only a few counts. The rearrangement joins TRBV7-8 to TRBJ2-1; TRBD2 matches at 12 bases. Germline V CDR1 and CDR2: SGHVS, FQNEAQ. The CDR3 runs to 15 residues. J gave up 6 bases and V 5 bases, and 5 bases lay outside the gene matches. The CDR3 DNA sequence: TGTGCCAGCAGCACTCTAGCGGGAGGGGCCAATGAGCAGTTCTTC. Encoded protein: CASSTLAGGANEQFF. The full variable domain, with the rest looked up from reference TRBV7-8 and TRBJ2-1, is GAGVSQSPRYKVAKRGQDVALRCDPISGHVSLFWYQQALGQGPEFLTYFQNEAQLDKSGLPSDRFFAERPEGSVSTLKIQRTQQEDSAVYLCASSTLAGGANEQFFGPGTRLTVL.

This clonotype was observed a few times. The rearrangement links TRBV18 to TRBJ2-1; no definite D call. CDR3 length: 16 residues. CDR1 KGHSH and CDR2 LQKENI come from the germline V gene. The germline V and J ends were trimmed by 1 base and 6 bases, with 16 bases remaining between them. The CDR3 loop reads CASSPQQIRNSNEQFF. The CDR3 DNA sequence: TGTGCCAGCTCACCACAACAGATTAGAAACTCCAATGAGCAGTTCTTC.

This clonotype showed up many times. This sequence joins TRBV27 and TRBJ2-1; 11 bases line up with TRBD2. V lost 7 bases, J lost 4 bases, and 6 bases stayed unmatched. The length of the CDR3 is 15 residues. Germline CDR1 MNHEY, CDR2 SMNVEV (reference sequence). CDR3 protein: CASNSLAGGYNEQFF. CDR3 in DNA: TGTGCCAGCAACTCCCTAGCGGGGGGTTACAATGAGCAGTTCTTC.

This clonotype was picked up many times. CDR3 loop: CASSEVRISYEQYF. CDR3 coding DNA: TGTGCCAGCAGTGAGGTGCGAATCTCCTACGAGCAGTACTTC. This chain joins TRBV6-1 and TRBJ2-7; D call uncertain. CDR3 length: 14 amino acids. Germline lookup yields CDR1 MNHNS and CDR2 SASEGT. Trimming left V 3 bases short and J 0 bases short, with 9 bases between.

V is TRBV4-2 and J is TRBJ2-2; no definite D call. CDR3 size: 13 residues. V shed 2 bases and J shed 7 bases, with 8 bases lying between them. Germline CDR1 and CDR2: LGHNA and YNFKEQ. CDR3 amino acids: CASSQPGGGELFF. In DNA, the CDR3 is TGTGCCAGCAGCCAACCCGGTGGCGGGGAGCTGTTTTTT.

This chain connects TRBV28 to TRBJ2-3, with TRBD2 matching over 10 bases. Germline values: CDR1 MDHEN, CDR2 SYDVKM. After removal of 3 bases from V and 2 bases from J, the junction contained 11 bases not matched to a gene. CDR3 length equals 18 residues. CDR3 in amino acids: CASSFMVLAGGFTDTQYF. Here the CDR3 DNA reads TGTGCCAGCAGTTTTATGGTTTTAGCGGGAGGCTTCACAGATACGCAGTATTTT.